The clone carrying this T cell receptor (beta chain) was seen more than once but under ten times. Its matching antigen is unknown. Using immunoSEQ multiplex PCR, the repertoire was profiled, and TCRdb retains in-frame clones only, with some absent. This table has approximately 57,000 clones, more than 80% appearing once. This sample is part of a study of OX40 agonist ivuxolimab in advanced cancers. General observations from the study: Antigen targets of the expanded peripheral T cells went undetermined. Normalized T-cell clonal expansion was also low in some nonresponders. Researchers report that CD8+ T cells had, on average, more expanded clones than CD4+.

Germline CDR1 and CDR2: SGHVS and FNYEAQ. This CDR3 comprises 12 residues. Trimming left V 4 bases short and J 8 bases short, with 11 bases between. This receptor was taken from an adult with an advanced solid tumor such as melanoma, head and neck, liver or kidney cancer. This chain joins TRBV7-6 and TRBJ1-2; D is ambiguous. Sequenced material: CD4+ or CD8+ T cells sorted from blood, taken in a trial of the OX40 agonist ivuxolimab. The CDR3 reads CASSSRTGGYTF. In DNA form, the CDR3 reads TGTGCCAGCAGCTCTAGGACGGGCGGCTACACCTTC.